These T cell receptor beta chains were read from a single sample in a study of a mutant IDH1 vaccine in newly diagnosed glioma. What these receptors recognize is not known. This table comes from immunoSEQ multiplex PCR, and its TCRdb copy is limited to in-frame clones, with some not included. The data hold tens of thousands of clones, with roughly 89% observed a single time. The source material was PBMCs, sampled from a glioma patient whose treatment included an IDH1 peptide vaccine. The receptor source for this set is a woman aged 45-60 years with glioma. The CDR3 runs from the conserved cysteine through the conserved F or W. The D gene is left open where the match is weak.

DNA	CDR3	D	V	J
TGTGCCAGCAGCAAAGATCCGGAGAATGGTCCGAGCGAGCAGTACTTC	CASSKDPENGPSEQYF	-	TRBV21-1	TRBJ2-7
TGCAGCGTTGTCTCCGTATTCAGCCCTGAAGCTTTCTTT	CSVVSVFSPEAFF	-	TRBV29-1	TRBJ1-1
TGCGCCAGCAGCTTGCTCCCCTCGGACAGGGTCCCCGGATACGAGCAGTACTTC	CASSLLPSDRVPGYEQYF	TRBD1	TRBV5-1	TRBJ2-7
TGTGCCAGCAGGGCGAACAGGGGGCGATATGGCTACACCTTC	CASRANRGRYGYTF	TRBD1	TRBV6-5	TRBJ1-2
TGTGCCATCAGAGGCAGCCTCAAGGAGGAGACCCAGTACTTC	CAIRGSLKEETQYF	-	TRBV10-3	TRBJ2-5
TGTGCCAGCACCGTAGGGGCGGGCACCTACAATGAGCAGTTCTTC	CASTVGAGTYNEQFF	-	TRBV9	TRBJ2-1
TGTGCCAGCAGTTACCTCACAGGGATCAACTATGGCTACACCTTC	CASSYLTGINYGYTF	-	TRBV6-6	TRBJ1-2
TGTGCCAGCTCACCTTCCAAATGGCCCGAAGCCGCCATTCAGTACTTC	CASSPSKWPEAAIQYF	-	TRBV18	TRBJ2-4
TGTGCCAGCAGTTTCGGGACAGGGACCGGGGAGCTGTTTTTT	CASSFGTGTGELFF	TRBD1	TRBV28	TRBJ2-2
TGTGCCAGCAGCTTGGAGGGAATTGGCTACACCTTC	CASSLEGIGYTF	-	TRBV7-6	TRBJ1-2
TGTGCCAGCCGGCTCCTAGGGAGCTCTGGAAACACCATATATTTT	CASRLLGSSGNTIYF	-	TRBV21-1	TRBJ1-3
TGTGCCAGCAGTCGATCGGACAGACATAATTCACCCCTCCACTTT	CASSRSDRHNSPLHF	-	TRBV6-1	TRBJ1-6
TGCGCCAGCAGTGAGGGGCCAGGGAATGAGCAGTTCTTC	CASSEGPGNEQFF	-	TRBV10-1	TRBJ2-1
TGTGCCAGCAGCGTAGGAGGCAGGACCAATGAGCAGTTCTTC	CASSVGGRTNEQFF	-	TRBV9	TRBJ2-1
TGTGCCAGCAGTTTAGACGGCAACACCGGGGAGCTGTTTTTT	CASSLDGNTGELFF	-	TRBV27	TRBJ2-2
TGTGCCAGCAGTGACAAGGGGCGGGGTGAAGCTTTCTTT	CASSDKGRGEAFF	-	TRBV6-4	TRBJ1-1
TGTGCCAGCAGTGTCGGGGGGCCCTATGGCTACACCTTC	CASSVGGPYGYTF	-	TRBV2	TRBJ1-2
TGTGCCAGCAGTTTTTCTCGTGCGGAAAAACTGTTTTTT	CASSFSRAEKLFF	-	TRBV27	TRBJ1-4